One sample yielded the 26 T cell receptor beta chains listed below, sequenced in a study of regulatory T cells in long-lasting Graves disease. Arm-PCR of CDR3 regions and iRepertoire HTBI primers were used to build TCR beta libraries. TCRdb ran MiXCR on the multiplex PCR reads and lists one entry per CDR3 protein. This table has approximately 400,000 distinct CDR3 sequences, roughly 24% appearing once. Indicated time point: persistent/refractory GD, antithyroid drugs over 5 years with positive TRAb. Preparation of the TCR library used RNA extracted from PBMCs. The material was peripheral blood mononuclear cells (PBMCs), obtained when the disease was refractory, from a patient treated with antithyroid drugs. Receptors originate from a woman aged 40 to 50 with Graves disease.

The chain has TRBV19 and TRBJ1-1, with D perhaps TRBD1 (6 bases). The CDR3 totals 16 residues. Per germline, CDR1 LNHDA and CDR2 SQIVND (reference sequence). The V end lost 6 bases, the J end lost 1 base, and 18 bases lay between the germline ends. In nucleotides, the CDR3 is TGTGCCAGTAGGGGATTTGGGGGGCTCAGGAACACTGAAGCTTTCTTT. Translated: CASRGFGGLRNTEAFF.

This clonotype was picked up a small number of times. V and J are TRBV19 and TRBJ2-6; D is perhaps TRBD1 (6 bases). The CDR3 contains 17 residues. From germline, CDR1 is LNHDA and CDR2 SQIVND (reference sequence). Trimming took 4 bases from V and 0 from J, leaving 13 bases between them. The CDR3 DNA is TGTGCCAGTAGTAAAGGGACACGGTTCTCTGGGGCCAACGTCCTGACTTTC. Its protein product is CASSKGTRFSGANVLTF. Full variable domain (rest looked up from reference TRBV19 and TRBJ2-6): DGGITQSPKYLFRKEGQNVTLSCEQNLNHDAMYWYRQDPGQGLRLIYYSQIVNDFQKGDIAEGYSVSREKKESFPLTVTSAQKNPTAFYLCASSKGTRFSGANVLTFGAGSRLTVL.

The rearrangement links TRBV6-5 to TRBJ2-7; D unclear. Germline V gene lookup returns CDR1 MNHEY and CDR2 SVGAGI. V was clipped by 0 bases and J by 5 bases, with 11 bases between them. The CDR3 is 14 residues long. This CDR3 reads CASSYSSPVHEQYF. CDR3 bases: TGTGCCAGCAGTTACTCTTCCCCAGTCCACGAGCAGTACTTC.

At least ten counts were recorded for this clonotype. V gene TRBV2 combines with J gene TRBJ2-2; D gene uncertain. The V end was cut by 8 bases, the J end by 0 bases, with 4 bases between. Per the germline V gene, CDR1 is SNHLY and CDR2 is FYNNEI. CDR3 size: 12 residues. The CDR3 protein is CASLANTGELFF. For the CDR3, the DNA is TGTGCCAGCCTCGCGAACACCGGGGAGCTGTTTTTT.

The CDR3 sequence is CSVAVGTETQYF. In DNA form, the CDR3 reads TGCAGCGTTGCCGTGGGCACGGAGACCCAGTACTTC. The chain links TRBV29-1 to TRBJ2-5; D gene uncertain. V was trimmed by 4 bases and J by 5 bases, leaving 11 bases between them. Looked up from germline, CDR1 is SQVTM and CDR2 is ANQGSEA. The CDR3 is 12 amino acids.

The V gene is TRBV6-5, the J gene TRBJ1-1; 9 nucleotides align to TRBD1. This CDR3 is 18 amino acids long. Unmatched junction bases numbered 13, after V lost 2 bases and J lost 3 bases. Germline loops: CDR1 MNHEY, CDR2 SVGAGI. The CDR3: CASSYDRSVGQGYTEAFF. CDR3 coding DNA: TGTGCCAGCAGTTACGACAGAAGTGTTGGACAGGGGTACACTGAAGCTTTCTTT.

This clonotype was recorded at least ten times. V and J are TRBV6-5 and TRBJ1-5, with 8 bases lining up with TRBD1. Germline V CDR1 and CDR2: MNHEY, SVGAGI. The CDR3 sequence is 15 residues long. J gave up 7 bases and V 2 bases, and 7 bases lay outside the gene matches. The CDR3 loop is CASSYAGQGNQPQHF. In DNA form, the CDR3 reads TGTGCCAGCAGTTACGCTGGACAGGGAAACCAGCCCCAGCATTTT.

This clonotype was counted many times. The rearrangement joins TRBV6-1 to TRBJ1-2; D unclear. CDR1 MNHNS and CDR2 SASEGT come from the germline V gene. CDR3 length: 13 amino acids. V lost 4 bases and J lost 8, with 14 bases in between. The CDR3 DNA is TGTGCCAGCAGTGTTGACAACCTCGGCGGCTACACCTTC. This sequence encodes CASSVDNLGGYTF.

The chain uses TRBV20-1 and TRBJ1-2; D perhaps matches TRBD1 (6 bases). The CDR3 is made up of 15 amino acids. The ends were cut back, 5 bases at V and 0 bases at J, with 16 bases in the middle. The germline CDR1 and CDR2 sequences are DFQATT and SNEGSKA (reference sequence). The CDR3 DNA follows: TGCAGTGCTTCCCAGACAGGACGTCCTAACTATGGCTACACCTTC. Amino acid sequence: CSASQTGRPNYGYTF.

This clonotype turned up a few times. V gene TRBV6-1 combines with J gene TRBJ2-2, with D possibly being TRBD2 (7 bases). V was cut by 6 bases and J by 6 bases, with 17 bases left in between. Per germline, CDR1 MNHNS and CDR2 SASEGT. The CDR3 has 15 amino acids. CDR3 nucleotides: TGTGCCAGCAGAGTCCCTAGGGGGGGGGCCGGGGAGCTGTTTTTT. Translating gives CASRVPRGGAGELFF.

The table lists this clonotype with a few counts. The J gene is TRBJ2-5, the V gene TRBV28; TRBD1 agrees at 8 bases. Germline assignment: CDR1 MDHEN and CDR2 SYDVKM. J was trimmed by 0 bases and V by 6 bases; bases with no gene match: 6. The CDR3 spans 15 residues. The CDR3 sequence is CASRSPDRDQETQYF. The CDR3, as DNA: TGTGCCAGCAGATCACCGGACAGGGACCAAGAGACCCAGTACTTC.

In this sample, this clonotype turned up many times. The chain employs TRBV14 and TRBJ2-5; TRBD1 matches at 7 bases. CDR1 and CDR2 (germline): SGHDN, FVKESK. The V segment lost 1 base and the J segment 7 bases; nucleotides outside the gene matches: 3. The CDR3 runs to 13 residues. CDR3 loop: CASSQVGQRTQYF. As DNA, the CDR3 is TGTGCCAGCAGCCAAGTGGGACAGAGGACCCAGTACTTC.

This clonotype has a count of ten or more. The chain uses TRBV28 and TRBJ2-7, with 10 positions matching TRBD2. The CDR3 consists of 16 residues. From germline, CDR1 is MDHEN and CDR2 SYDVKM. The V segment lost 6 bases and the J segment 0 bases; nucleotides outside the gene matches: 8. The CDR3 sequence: CASSLRLAGASYEQYF. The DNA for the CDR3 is TGTGCCAGCAGCCTTCGACTAGCGGGTGCCTCCTACGAGCAGTACTTC. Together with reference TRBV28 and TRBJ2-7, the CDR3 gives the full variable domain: DVKVTQSSRYLVKRTGEKVFLECVQDMDHENMFWYRQDPGLGLRLIYFSYDVKMKEKGDIPEGYSVSREKKERFSLILESASTNQTSMYLCASSLRLAGASYEQYFGPGTRLTVT.

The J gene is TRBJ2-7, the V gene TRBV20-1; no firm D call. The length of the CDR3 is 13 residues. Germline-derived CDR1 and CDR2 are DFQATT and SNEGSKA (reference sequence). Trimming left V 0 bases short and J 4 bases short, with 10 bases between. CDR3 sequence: CSAREPTRYEQYF. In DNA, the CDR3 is TGCAGTGCTAGAGAACCGACTCGGTACGAGCAGTACTTC.

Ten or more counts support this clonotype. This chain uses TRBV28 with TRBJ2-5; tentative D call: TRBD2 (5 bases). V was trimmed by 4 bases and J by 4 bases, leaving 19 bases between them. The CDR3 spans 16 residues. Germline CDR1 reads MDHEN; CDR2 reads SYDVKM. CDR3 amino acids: CASSSGLEGVGETQYF. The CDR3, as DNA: TGTGCCAGCAGTTCGGGGTTAGAGGGAGTGGGAGAGACCCAGTACTTC.

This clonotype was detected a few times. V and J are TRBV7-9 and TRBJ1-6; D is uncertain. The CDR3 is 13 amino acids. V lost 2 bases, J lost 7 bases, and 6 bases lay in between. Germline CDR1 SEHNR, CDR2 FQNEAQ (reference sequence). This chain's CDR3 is CASSLSFNSPLHF. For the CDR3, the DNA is TGTGCCAGCAGCTTATCTTTCAATTCACCCCTCCACTTT. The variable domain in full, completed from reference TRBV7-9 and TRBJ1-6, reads DTGVSQNPRHKITKRGQNVTFRCDPISEHNRLYWYRQTLGQGPEFLTYFQNEAQLEKSRLLSDRFSAERPKGSFSTLEIQRTEQGDSAMYLCASSLSFNSPLHFGNGTRLTVT.

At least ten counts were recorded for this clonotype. This CDR3 is CASRASIGAKNIQYF. CDR3 DNA: TGTGCCAGCCGAGCCTCTATCGGGGCCAAAAACATTCAGTACTTC. The chain couples TRBV28 to TRBJ2-4, with no clear D. The V end was cut by 8 bases, the J end by 1 base, with 15 bases between. CDR3 size: 15 residues. Germline V gene sequence: CDR1 MDHEN, CDR2 SYDVKM.

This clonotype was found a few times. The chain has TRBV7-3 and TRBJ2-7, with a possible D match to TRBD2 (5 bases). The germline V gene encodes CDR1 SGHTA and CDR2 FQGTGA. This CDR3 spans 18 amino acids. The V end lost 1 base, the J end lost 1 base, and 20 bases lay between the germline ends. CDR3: CASSLSIGDLKRSYEQYF. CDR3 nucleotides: TGTGCCAGCAGCTTAAGTATTGGTGACCTAAAGCGGTCCTACGAGCAGTACTTC.

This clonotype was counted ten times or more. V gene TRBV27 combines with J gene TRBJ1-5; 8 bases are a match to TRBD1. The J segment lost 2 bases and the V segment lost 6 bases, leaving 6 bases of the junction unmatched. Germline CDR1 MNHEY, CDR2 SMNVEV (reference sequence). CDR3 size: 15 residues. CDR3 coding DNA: TGTGCCAGCAGAAGACAGGGGTCGGGCAATCAGCCCCAGCATTTT. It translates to CASRRQGSGNQPQHF.

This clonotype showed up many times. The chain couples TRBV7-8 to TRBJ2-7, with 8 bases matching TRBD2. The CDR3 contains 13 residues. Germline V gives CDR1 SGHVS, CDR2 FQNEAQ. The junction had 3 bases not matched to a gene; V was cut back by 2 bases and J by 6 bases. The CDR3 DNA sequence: TGTGCCAGCAGCTTACCACTAGCGGTCGAGCAGTACTTC. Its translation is CASSLPLAVEQYF.

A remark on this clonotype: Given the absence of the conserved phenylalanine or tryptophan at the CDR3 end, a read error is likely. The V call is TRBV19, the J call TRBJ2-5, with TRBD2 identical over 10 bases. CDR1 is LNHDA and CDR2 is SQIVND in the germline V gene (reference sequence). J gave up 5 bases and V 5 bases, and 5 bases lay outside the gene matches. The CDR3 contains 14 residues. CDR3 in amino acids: CASSPLAGVETQYL. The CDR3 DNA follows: TGTGCCAGTAGTCCCCTAGCGGGAGTGGAGACCCAGTACCTC.

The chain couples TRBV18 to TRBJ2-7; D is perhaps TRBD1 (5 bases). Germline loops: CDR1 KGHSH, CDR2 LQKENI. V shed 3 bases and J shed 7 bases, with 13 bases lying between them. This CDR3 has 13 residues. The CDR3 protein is CASSPTVLEEQYF. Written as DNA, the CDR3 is TGTGCCAGCTCACCGACAGTTTTGGAAGAGCAGTACTTC.

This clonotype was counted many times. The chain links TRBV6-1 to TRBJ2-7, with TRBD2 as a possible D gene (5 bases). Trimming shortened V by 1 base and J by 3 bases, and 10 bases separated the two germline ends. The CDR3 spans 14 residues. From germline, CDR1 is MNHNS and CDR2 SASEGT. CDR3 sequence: CASSEGSGDYEQYF. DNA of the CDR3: TGTGCCAGCAGTGAAGGCAGCGGAGACTACGAGCAGTACTTC.

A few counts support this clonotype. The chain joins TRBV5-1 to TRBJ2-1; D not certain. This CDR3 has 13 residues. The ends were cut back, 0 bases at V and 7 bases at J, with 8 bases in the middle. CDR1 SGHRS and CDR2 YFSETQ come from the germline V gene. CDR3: CASSLVGWNEQFF. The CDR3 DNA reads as TGCGCCAGCAGCTTGGTTGGGTGGAATGAGCAGTTCTTC.

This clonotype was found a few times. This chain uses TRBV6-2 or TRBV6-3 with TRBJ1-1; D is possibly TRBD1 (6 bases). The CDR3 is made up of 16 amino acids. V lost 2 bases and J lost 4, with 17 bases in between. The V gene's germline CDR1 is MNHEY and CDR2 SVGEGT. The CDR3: CASSYGTGGVSTEAFF. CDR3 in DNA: TGTGCCAGCAGTTACGGGACGGGGGGCGTCAGCACTGAAGCTTTCTTT.

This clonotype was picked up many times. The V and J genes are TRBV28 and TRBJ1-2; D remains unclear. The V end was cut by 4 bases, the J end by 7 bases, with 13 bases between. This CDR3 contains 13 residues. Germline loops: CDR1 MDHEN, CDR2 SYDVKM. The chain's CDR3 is CASSYPGPGGYTF. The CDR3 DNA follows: TGTGCCAGCAGTTACCCCGGACCGGGTGGCTACACCTTC.